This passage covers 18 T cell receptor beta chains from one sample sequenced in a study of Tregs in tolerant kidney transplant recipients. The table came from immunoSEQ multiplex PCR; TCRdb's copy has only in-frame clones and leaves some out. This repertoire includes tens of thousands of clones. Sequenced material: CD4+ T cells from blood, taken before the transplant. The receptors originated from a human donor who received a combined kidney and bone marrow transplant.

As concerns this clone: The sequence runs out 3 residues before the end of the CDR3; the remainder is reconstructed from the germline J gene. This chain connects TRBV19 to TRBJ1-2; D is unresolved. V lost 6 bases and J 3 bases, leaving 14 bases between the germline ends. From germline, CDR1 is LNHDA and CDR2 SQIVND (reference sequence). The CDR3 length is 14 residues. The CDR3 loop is CASSYQRKDYGYTF. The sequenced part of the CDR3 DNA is TGTGCCAGTAGCTACCAGCGGAAAGACTATGGC.

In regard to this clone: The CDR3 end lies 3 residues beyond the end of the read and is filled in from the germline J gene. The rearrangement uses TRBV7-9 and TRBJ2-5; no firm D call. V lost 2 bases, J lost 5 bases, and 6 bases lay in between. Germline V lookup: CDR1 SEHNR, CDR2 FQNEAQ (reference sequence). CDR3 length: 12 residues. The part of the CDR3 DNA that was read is TGTGCCAGCAGCTTAATTTCTGAGACC. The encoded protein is CASSLISET. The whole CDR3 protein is CASSLISETQYF. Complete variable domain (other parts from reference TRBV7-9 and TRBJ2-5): DTGVSQNPRHKITKRGQNVTFRCDPISEHNRLYWYRQTLGQGPEFLTYFQNEAQLEKSRLLSDRFSAERPKGSFSTLEIQRTEQGDSAMYLCASSLISETQYFGPGTRLLVL.

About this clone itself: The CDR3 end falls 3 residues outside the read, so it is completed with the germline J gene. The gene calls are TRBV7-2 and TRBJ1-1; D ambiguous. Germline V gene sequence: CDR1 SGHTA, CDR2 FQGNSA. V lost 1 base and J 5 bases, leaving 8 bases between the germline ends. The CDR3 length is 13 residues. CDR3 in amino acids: CASSLERRTEAFF. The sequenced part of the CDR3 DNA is TGTGCCAGCAGCTTAGAGCGACGTACTGAA.

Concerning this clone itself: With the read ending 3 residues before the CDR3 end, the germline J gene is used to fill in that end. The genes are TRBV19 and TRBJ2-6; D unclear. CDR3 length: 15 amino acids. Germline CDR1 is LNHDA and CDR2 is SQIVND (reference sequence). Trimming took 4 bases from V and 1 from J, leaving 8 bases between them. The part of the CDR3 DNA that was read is TGTGCCAGTAGTACCACAGTTTCTGGGGCCAACGTC. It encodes CASSTTVSGANV. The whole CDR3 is CASSTTVSGANVLTF.

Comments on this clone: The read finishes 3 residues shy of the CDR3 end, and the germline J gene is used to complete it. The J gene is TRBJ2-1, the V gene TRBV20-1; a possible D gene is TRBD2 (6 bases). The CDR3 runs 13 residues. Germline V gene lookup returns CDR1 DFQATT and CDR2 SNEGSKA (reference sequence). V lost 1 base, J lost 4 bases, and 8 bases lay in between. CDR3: CSARGLDYNEQFF. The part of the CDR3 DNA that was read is TGCAGTGCTAGAGGACTAGATTACAATGAG.

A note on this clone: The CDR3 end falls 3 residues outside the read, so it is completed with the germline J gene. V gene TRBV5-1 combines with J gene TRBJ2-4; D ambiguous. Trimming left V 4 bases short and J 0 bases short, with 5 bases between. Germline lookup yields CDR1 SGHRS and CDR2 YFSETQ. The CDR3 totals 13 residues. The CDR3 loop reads CASSPVAKNIQYF. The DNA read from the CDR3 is TGCGCCAGCAGCCCGGTAGCCAAAAACATT.

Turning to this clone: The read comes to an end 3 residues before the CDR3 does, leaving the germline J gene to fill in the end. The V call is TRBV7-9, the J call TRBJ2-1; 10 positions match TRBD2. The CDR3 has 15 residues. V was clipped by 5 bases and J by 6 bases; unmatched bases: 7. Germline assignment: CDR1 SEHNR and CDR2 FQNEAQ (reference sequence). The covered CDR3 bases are TGTGCCAGCAGCCATAGCGGGGGGCCGGCCAATGAG. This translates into CASSHSGGPANE. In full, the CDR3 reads CASSHSGGPANEQFF. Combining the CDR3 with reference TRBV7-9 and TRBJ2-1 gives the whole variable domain DTGVSQNPRHKITKRGQNVTFRCDPISEHNRLYWYRQTLGQGPEFLTYFQNEAQLEKSRLLSDRFSAERPKGSFSTLEIQRTEQGDSAMYLCASSHSGGPANEQFFGPGTRLTVL.

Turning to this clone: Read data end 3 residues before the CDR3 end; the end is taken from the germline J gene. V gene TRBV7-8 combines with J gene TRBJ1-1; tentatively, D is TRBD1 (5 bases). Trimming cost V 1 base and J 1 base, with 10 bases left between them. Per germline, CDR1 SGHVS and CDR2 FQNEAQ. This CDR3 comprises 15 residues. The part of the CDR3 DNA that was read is TGTGCCAGCAGCTTAGTTTACGGACAGAACACTGAA. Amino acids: CASSLVYGQNTE. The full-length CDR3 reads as CASSLVYGQNTEAFF.

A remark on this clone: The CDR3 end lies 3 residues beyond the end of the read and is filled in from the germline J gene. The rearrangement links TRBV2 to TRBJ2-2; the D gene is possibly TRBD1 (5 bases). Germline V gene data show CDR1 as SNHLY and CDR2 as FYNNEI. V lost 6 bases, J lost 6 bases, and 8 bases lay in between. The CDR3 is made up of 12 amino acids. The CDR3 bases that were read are TGTGCCAGCAGCCCAGGGTCCGGGGAG. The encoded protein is CASSPGSGE. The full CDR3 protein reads CASSPGSGELFF.

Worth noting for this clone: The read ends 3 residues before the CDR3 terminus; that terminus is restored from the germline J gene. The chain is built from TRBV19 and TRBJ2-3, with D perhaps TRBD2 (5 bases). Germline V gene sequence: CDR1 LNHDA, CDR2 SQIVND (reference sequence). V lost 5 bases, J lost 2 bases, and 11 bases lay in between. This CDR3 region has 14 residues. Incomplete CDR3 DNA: TGTGCCAGTAGTCCGGGGTCGTACACAGATACG. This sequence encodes CASSPGSYTDT. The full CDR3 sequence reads CASSPGSYTDTQYF. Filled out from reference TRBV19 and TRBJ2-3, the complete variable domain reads DGGITQSPKYLFRKEGQNVTLSCEQNLNHDAMYWYRQDPGQGLRLIYYSQIVNDFQKGDIAEGYSVSREKKESFPLTVTSAQKNPTAFYLCASSPGSYTDTQYFGPGTRLTVL.

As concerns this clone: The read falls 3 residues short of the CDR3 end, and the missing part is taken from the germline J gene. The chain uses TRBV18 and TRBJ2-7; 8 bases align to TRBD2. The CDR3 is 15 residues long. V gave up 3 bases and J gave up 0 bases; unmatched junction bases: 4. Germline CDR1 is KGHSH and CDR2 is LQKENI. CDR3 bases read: TGTGCCAGCTCACCCACCCTAGCGGGCTCCTACGAG. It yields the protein CASSPTLAGSYE. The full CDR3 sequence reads CASSPTLAGSYEQYF.

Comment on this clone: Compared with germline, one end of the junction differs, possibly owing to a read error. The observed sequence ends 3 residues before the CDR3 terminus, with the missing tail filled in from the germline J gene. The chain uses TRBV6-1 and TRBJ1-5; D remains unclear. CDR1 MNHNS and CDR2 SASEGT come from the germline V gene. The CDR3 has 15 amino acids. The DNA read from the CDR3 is TGTACCAGCAGTGAAGCTGGCGGGCCCAATCAGCCC. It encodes CTSSEAGGPNQP. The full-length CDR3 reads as CTSSEAGGPNQPQHF.

Here the CDR3 reads CASSMGHRRETQYF. The DNA read from the CDR3 is TGTGCCAGTAGTATGGGCCACCGGCGAGAGACC. This chain links TRBV19 with TRBJ2-5; D gene unclear. The read comes to an end 3 residues before the CDR3 does, leaving the germline J gene to fill in the end. The V gene lost 3 bases and the J gene lost 4 bases, with 12 bases spanning the gap. The germline V gene encodes CDR1 LNHDA and CDR2 SQIVND (reference sequence). The CDR3 runs to 14 residues.

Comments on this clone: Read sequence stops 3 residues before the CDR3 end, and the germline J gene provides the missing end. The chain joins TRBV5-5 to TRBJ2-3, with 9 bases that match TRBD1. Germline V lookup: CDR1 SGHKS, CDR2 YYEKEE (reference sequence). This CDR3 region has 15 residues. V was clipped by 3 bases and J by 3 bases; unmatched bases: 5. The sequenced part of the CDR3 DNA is TGTGCCAGCAGCTGGACAGGGGTGAGGACAGATACG. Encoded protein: CASSWTGVRTDT. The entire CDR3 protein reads CASSWTGVRTDTQYF.

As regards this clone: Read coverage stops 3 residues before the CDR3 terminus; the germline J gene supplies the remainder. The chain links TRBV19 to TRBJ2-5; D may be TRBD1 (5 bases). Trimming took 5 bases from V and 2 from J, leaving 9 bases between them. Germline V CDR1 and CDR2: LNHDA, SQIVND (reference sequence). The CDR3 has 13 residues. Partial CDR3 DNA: TGTGCCAGTAGTCGGGCAGGGCAAGAGACC. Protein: CASSRAGQET. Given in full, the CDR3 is CASSRAGQETQYF.

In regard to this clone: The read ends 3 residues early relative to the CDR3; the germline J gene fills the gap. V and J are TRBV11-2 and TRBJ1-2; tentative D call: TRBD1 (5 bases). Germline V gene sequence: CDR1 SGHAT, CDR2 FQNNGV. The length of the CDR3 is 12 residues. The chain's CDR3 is CASSFEGFGYTF. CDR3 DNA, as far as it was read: TGTGCCAGCAGCTTCGAGGGGTTCGGC.

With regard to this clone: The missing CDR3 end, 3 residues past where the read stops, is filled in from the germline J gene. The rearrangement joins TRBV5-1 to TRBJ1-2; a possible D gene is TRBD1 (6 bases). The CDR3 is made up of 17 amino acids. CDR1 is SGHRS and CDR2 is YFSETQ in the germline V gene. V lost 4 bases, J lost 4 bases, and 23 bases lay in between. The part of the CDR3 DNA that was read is TGCGCCAGCAGCCAAGGGGGACCGGGGATACCTATCTATGGC. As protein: CASSQGGPGIPIYG. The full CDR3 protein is CASSQGGPGIPIYGYTF. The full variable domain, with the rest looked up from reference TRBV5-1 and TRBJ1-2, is KAGVTQTPRYLIKTRGQQVTLSCSPISGHRSVSWYQQTPGQGLQFLFEYFSETQRNKGNFPGRFSGRQFSNSRSEMNVSTLELGDSALYLCASSQGGPGIPIYGYTFGSGTRLTVV.

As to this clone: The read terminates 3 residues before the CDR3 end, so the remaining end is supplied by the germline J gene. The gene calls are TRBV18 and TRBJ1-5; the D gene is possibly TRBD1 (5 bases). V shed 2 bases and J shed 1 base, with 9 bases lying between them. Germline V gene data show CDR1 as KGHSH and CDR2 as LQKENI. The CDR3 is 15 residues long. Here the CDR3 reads CASSPAGASNQPQHF. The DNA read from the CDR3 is TGTGCCAGCTCACCAGCTGGGGCCAGCAATCAGCCC.